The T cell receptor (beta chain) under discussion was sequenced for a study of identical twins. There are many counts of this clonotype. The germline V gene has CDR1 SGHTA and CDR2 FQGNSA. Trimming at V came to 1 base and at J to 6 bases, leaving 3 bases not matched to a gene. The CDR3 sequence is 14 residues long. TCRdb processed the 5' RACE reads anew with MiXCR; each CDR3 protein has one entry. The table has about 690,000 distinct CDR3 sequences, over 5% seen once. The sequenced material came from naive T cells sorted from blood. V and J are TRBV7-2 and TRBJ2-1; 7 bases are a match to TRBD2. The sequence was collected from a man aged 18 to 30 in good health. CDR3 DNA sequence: TGTGCCAGCAGCTTAGACGGACTAGTCAATGAGCAGTTCTTC. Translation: CASSLDGLVNEQFF. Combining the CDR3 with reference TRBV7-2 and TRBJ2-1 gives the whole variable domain GAGVSQSPSNKVTEKGKDVELRCDPISGHTALYWYRQSLGQGLEFLIYFQGNSAPDKSGLPSDRFSAERTGGSVSTLTIQRTQQEDSAVYLCASSLDGLVNEQFFGPGTRLTVL.